Listed below are T cell receptor beta chains from one sample, sequenced in a study of cytomegalovirus exposure and HLA in healthy donors. Clones were read by immunoSEQ multiplex PCR, and TCRdb kept only the in-frame ones, dropping some. The table lists about 200,000 clones, around 78% of them singletons. Material for sequencing was PBMCs. Source of these receptors: a man aged 30 to 45 in good health and CMV-seronegative. Both conserved end residues are part of each CDR3. D genes are given only for firm matches. Part of the rows lack a size; the others show once, few, many or a class for expanded clones.

v_call	clone_size	d_call	cdr3_length	j_call	cdr3_nt	cdr3_aa
TRBV5-1	few	TRBD1	15	TRBJ1-2	TGCGCCAGCTCATCAACGGTAGGACAGGGGCATGGCTACACCTTC	CASSSTVGQGHGYTF
TRBV21-1	.	.	18	TRBJ2-3	TGTGCCAGCAGCAGCCCCCAGACTAGCGGAGACCGCACGCATACGCAGTATTTT	CASSSPQTSGDRTHTQYF
TRBV19	.	TRBD1	16	TRBJ1-1	TGTGCCAGTAGTAAGCCCCTCGAACAGGGGGAAACTGAAGCTTTCTTT	CASSKPLEQGETEAFF
TRBV7-9	.	.	12	TRBJ2-1	TGTGCCAGCAGCTTGGGGAGAGCAGGCTACATCTTC	CASSLGRAGYIF
TRBV2	.	TRBD1	16	TRBJ2-1	TGTGCCAGCAGAGTGGTGGGACAGGGGGCATTAAATGAGCAGTTCTTC	CASRVVGQGALNEQFF
TRBV18	.	TRBD1	15	TRBJ2-7	TGTGCCAGCTCGCTAGCTGCGGGACAGGGGTACGAGCAGTACTTC	CASSLAAGQGYEQYF
TRBV2	.	TRBD2	13	TRBJ2-5	TGTGCCAGCAGTGGGGGGGGTGGGGAGACCCAGTACTTC	CASSGGGGETQYF
TRBV9	few	TRBD2	18	TRBJ2-7	TGTGCCAGCGGGACGGGACAGATAAGGACTAGCGGCACGGACGAGCAGTACTTC	CASGTGQIRTSGTDEQYF
TRBV4-1	.	.	14	TRBJ1-2	TGCGCCAGCAGACCCCCTGACACGTTCTATGGCTACACCTTC	CASRPPDTFYGYTF
TRBV5-1	.	TRBD2	16	TRBJ2-7	TGCGCCAGCAGTATAAGCGCACTAGCGGGTCCCTACGAGCAGTACTTC	CASSISALAGPYEQYF
TRBV11-1	.	.	15	TRBJ2-5	TGTGCCAGCAGCTTATTCAGGTCATTACAAGAGACCCAGTACTTC	CASSLFRSLQETQYF
TRBV6-1	.	TRBD2	15	TRBJ2-5	TGTGCCAGCAGTGAAGCAGCGGGAGGGCCAGGGGAGCAGTACTTC	CASSEAAGGPGEQYF
TRBV19	.	TRBD1	14	TRBJ2-2	TGTGCCAGTAGTCAAGGACAGGGCCACGGGGAGCTGTTTTTT	CASSQGQGHGELFF
TRBV19	.	.	18	TRBJ1-5	TGTGCCAGTAAATTCGGGGGGCCTGTCACGAGGGGCAATCAGCCCCAGCATTTT	CASKFGGPVTRGNQPQHF
TRBV9	.	TRBD2	15	TRBJ2-1	TGTGCCAGCAGCGTGGGGACTAGCTACTTCAATGAGCAGTTCTTC	CASSVGTSYFNEQFF
TRBV10-2	few	TRBD2	15	TRBJ2-1	TGCGCCAGCAGGTTAGCGGGAGGTCGATACAATGAGCAGTTCTTC	CASRLAGGRYNEQFF
TRBV5-1	.	TRBD1	15	TRBJ2-3	TGCGCCAGCAGCCCGGGACAGGGGTACACAGATACGCAGTATTTT	CASSPGQGYTDTQYF
TRBV9	few	TRBD1	16	TRBJ2-2	TGTGCCAGCAGAAATGTTGGGACAGGGGACACCGGGGAGCTGTTTTTT	CASRNVGTGDTGELFF
TRBV28	.	.	16	TRBJ1-4	TGTGCCAGCAGCTTCCTCGGGGTGGCAACTAATGAAAAACTGTTTTTT	CASSFLGVATNEKLFF
TRBV27	.	TRBD1	14	TRBJ1-1	TGTGCCAGCAGTCCTAACAGGGGGCGGGGTGAAGCTTTCTTT	CASSPNRGRGEAFF
TRBV2	.	TRBD2	16	TRBJ2-7	TGTGCCAGCATTACTTCAAGGACTAGCGGGAGATACGAGCAGTACTTC	CASITSRTSGRYEQYF
TRBV29-1	.	.	14	TRBJ2-1	TGCAGCGCGCAGTTGATTAGCGCCAACAATGAGCAGTTCTTC	CSAQLISANNEQFF
TRBV28	.	.	18	TRBJ1-3	TGTGCCAGCAGTTTTAACCAGCGGCTCTTTCGCTCTGGAAACACCATATATTTT	CASSFNQRLFRSGNTIYF
TRBV15	few	.	17	TRBJ2-1	TGTGCCACCAGCATCCAAAAGCGGCTAGCCCAAGGCAATGAGCAGTTCTTC	CATSIQKRLAQGNEQFF
TRBV30	.	TRBD2	16	TRBJ2-4	TGTGCCTGGAGTGTACTCTCGGGGGGAGCCAAAAACATTCAGTACTTC	CAWSVLSGGAKNIQYF
TRBV6-1	.	TRBD1	16	TRBJ2-1	TGTGCCAGCAGTGTTGGCCGGGACAGGGGGATTGATGAGCAGTTCTTC	CASSVGRDRGIDEQFF
TRBV2	few	TRBD1	15	TRBJ2-5	TGTGCCAGCAGCGGGACAGGGGGAGACCAAGAGACCCAGTACTTC	CASSGTGGDQETQYF
TRBV5-1	few	TRBD1	14	TRBJ2-7	TGCGCCAGCAGCTTGGCCCCACAGGGGGACGAGCAGTACTTC	CASSLAPQGDEQYF
TRBV15	.	TRBD1	12	TRBJ2-3	TGTGCCACCGGACAGGGGGCGTATACGCAGTATTTT	CATGQGAYTQYF
TRBV27	.	.	13	TRBJ2-7	TGTGCCAGCAGTCCCGGACAGCTCTACGAGCAGTACTTC	CASSPGQLYEQYF
TRBV15	.	.	15	TRBJ1-1	TGTGCCACCAGCAGAGAGCGGGGCACAAACACTGAAGCTTTCTTT	CATSRERGTNTEAFF
TRBV6-5	few	TRBD1	14	TRBJ1-4	TGTGCCAGCAGTTACTCGACAGGGGTTGAAAAACTGTTTTTT	CASSYSTGVEKLFF
TRBV7-9	.	.	16	TRBJ2-1	TGTGCCAGCAGCTCCCCACAGGGCTACTCCTACAATGAGCAGTTCTTC	CASSSPQGYSYNEQFF
TRBV5-1	.	.	15	TRBJ2-5	TGCGCCAGCAGCGACAGGACAGAGTACCAAGAGACCCAGTACTTC	CASSDRTEYQETQYF
TRBV6-1	.	.	16	TRBJ1-5	TGTGCCAGCAGTGAACAGGGGAGATTGAGCAATCAGCCCCAGCATTTT	CASSEQGRLSNQPQHF
TRBV28	.	.	14	TRBJ2-5	TGTGCCAGCAGTTCGAGGGTGCCGGGAGAGACCCAGTACTTC	CASSSRVPGETQYF
TRBV30	.	TRBD1	15	TRBJ1-2	TGTGCCTGGAGTCCTGACAGGGGCTCTATAGGGGGCTACACCTTC	CAWSPDRGSIGGYTF
TRBV6-4	.	.	17	TRBJ2-3	TGTGCCAGCAGTGCCCATAGCGGAGCTGGGTACACAGATACGCAGTATTTT	CASSAHSGAGYTDTQYF
TRBV7-7	.	TRBD2	17	TRBJ2-2	TGTGCTAGCAGCCTGGCGGGAGGTGGGAGTCACACCGGGGAGCTGTTTTTT	CASSLAGGGSHTGELFF
TRBV6-5	once	.	14	TRBJ2-7	TGTGCCAGCAGTTACCGGGGGAAACCCTACGAGCAGTACTTC	CASSYRGKPYEQYF
TRBV28	.	TRBD1	17	TRBJ1-1	TGTGCCAGCAGTTCTATTCCCGGCGACAGGGGGAGCACTGAAGCTTTCTTT	CASSSIPGDRGSTEAFF
TRBV7-9	.	TRBD1	14	TRBJ2-3	TGTGCCAGCAGCTCTCGACAGGGTCCAGATACGCAGTATTTT	CASSSRQGPDTQYF
TRBV28	.	.	15	TRBJ1-3	TGTGCCAGCAGTTTATCCCGGGACTCGGGAGGCACCATATATTTT	CASSLSRDSGGTIYF
TRBV10-3	.	.	11	TRBJ2-3	TGTGCCATCAGTCAGGAAGATACGCAGTATTTT	CAISQEDTQYF
TRBV9	.	TRBD2	15	TRBJ2-1	TGTGCCAGCAGCGTAGTAACTAGCGGGAGTTTTGAGCAGTTCTTC	CASSVVTSGSFEQFF
TRBV5-5	.	.	14	TRBJ1-1	TGTGCCAGCAGCTTGTTCCTAGGGGGGGTCGAAGCTTTCTTT	CASSLFLGGVEAFF